The entry below describes one T cell receptor beta chain. Antigen unknown. Just one base apart from a much larger clone, this may be a read error. As the CDR3 is not closed by the conserved phenylalanine or tryptophan, this likely results from a read error. Trimming at V came to 4 bases and at J to 0 bases, leaving 6 bases not matched to a gene. The CDR3 covers 15 residues. The data are from a study of regulatory T cells in long-lasting Graves disease. Study in general: In persistent Graves' disease, antithyroid drugs had been taken for over 5 years and TSH receptor antibodies stayed positive. Study-wide results and caveats: Persistent Graves' patients showed a TCR diversity that was lower than that of newly diagnosed ones. Persistent disease preferred TRBV28, TRBJ1-2 and TRBJ2-5; new disease, TRBV20-1 and TRBJ2-1.

The time point is: persistent/refractory GD, antithyroid drugs over 5 years with positive TRAb. The TCR library was made from RNA that had been extracted from PBMCs in TRIzol. Library construction for TCR beta used iRepertoire HTBI primers and Arm-PCR of CDR3 regions. TCRdb independently ran MiXCR on the multiplex PCR reads; one entry per CDR3 protein. The sample has about 430,000 distinct CDR3 sequences, 21% seen once. The TCR was taken from a female donor with Graves disease. The V gene is TRBV12-3 or TRBV12-4, the J gene TRBJ2-7; 7 bases fit TRBD2. The material was peripheral blood mononuclear cells (PBMCs), obtained when the disease was refractory, from a patient treated with antithyroid drugs. DNA for the CDR3: TGTGCCAGCAGTTCCCGACTAGCCGGCTCCTACGAGCAGTACCTC. It is translated as CASSSRLAGSYEQYL.